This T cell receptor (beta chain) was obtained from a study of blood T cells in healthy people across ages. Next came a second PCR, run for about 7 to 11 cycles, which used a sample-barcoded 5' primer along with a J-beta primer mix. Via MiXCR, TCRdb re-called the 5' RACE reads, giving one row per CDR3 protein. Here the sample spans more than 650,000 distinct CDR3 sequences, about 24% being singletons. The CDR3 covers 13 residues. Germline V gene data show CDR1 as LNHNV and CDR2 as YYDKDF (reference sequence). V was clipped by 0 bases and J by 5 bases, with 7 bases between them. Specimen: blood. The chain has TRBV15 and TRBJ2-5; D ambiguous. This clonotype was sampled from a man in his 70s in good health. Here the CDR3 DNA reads TGTGCCACCAGCAGAGATCGGTGGGAGACCCAGTACTTC. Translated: CATSRDRWETQYF.